The source of this TCR beta chain is a study of blood T cells in healthy people across ages. Germline values: CDR1 SGHAT, CDR2 FQNNGV. V lost 4 bases and J lost 7, with 13 bases in between. This CDR3 region has 13 residues. Primers used in a second PCR of about 6 to 11 cycles were a sample-barcoded 5' primer and a J-beta primer mix. Each CDR3 protein is one row after TCRdb ran MiXCR on the 5' RACE reads. The data hold some 1.4 million distinct CDR3 sequences, with 42% observed a single time. V usage is TRBV11-2 and J usage is TRBJ1-1; D uncertain. Specimen: blood. This clonotype originated in a woman aged 18-29 years in good health. This CDR3 reads CASSSADSYEAFF. Written as DNA, the CDR3 is TGTGCCAGCAGCTCCGCGGATTCTTATGAAGCTTTCTTT.